The 11 T cell receptor beta chains in this list originate from one sample, sequenced in a study of blood T cell repertoires in COVID-19. TCRdb's copy holds only in-frame clones and misses some; the assay was immunoSEQ multiplex PCR. The sample has about 310,000 clones, around 86% seen once. The sample was peripheral blood. The receptors derive from a man aged 50-59 years with active or convalescent COVID-19.

The rearrangement uses TRBV6-2 or TRBV6-3 and TRBJ2-5; possible D gene TRBD2, 5 bases. Trimming removed 2 bases at V and 4 bases at J, with 11 bases between. The CDR3 sequence is 14 residues long. The germline gives CDR1 MNHEY, CDR2 SVGEGT. Here the CDR3 DNA reads TGTGCCAGCAGTTACGCGGGCAGGCGAGAGACCCAGTACTTC. Translating it yields CASSYAGRRETQYF.

This sequence joins TRBV11-2 and TRBJ2-5, with 11 bases that match TRBD2. The CDR3 length is 15 residues. From germline, CDR1 is SGHAT and CDR2 FQNNGV. Trimming removed 7 bases from V and 4 bases from J; junction bases left unmatched: 8. The CDR3, as DNA: TGTGCCAGCAACGTAGCGGGGGGGCCTTTAGAGACCCAGTACTTC. Protein sequence: CASNVAGGPLETQYF.

The chain employs TRBV13 and TRBJ1-1, with D possibly being TRBD1 (6 bases). Germline V gene sequence: CDR1 PRHDT, CDR2 FYEKMQ (reference sequence). This CDR3 contains 14 residues. V lost 5 bases, J lost 5 bases, and 15 bases lay in between. The CDR3 DNA follows: TGTGCCAGCAGCCTTAAGGGGGTACGGACTGAAGCTTTCTTT. Its translation: CASSLKGVRTEAFF.

This sequence joins TRBV5-1 and TRBJ1-1, with 7 bases lining up with TRBD1. The CDR3 spans 16 residues. J was trimmed by 6 bases and V by 0 bases; bases with no gene match: 11. Germline lookup yields CDR1 SGHRS and CDR2 YFSETQ. CDR3: CASSLAGTDYLAEAFF. The CDR3, as DNA: TGCGCCAGCAGCTTGGCCGGGACAGATTACCTCGCTGAAGCTTTCTTT.

This sequence joins TRBV3-1 (or the pseudogene TRBV3-2) and TRBJ1-3, with 8 positions matching TRBD1. CDR1 LGHDT and CDR2 YNNKEL come from the germline V gene (reference sequence). J lost 4 bases, V lost 3 bases, and 5 bases had no gene match. The CDR3 totals 15 residues. CDR3 DNA: TGTGCCAGCAGCCAGATTTGGACAGGGGGAAACACCATATATTTT. Its protein product is CASSQIWTGGNTIYF.

This rearrangement joins TRBV5-5 to TRBJ2-7, with D maybe TRBD1 (5 bases). The CDR3 has 14 residues. V was clipped by 2 bases and J by 3 bases, with 12 bases between them. CDR1 is SGHKS, CDR2 YYEKEE, per germline (reference sequence). This chain's CDR3 is CASSFFQDIYEQYF. The CDR3 DNA follows: TGTGCCAGCAGCTTCTTTCAGGACATCTACGAGCAGTACTTC.

A few counts support this clone. The V and J genes are TRBV4-3 and TRBJ2-2; 9 nucleotides agree with TRBD1. The CDR3 loop spans 17 amino acids. V shed 0 bases, J shed 3 bases, and the junction held 5 bases outside the gene matches. The germline gives CDR1 LGHNA, CDR2 YSLEER. This CDR3 reads CASSQDRTGEYTGELFF. CDR3 nucleotide sequence: TGCGCCAGCAGCCAAGATCGGACAGGGGAGTACACCGGGGAGCTGTTTTTT.

This clone was seen just once. The chain combines TRBV7-2 with TRBJ1-1; 7 bases agree with TRBD1. V shed 3 bases and J 2 bases; nucleotides not matched to a gene: 3. In germline, CDR1 is SGHTA, CDR2 FQGNSA. The length of the CDR3 is 14 residues. The CDR3 sequence: CASSFQGVNTEAFF. The DNA of the CDR3 is TGTGCCAGCAGCTTTCAGGGGGTAAACACTGAAGCTTTCTTT. Variable domain in full (rest from reference TRBV7-2 and TRBJ1-1): GAGVSQSPSNKVTEKGKDVELRCDPISGHTALYWYRQSLGQGLEFLIYFQGNSAPDKSGLPSDRFSAERTGGSVSTLTIQRTQQEDSAVYLCASSFQGVNTEAFFGQGTRLTVV.

CDR3 loop: CATSERLTGPGELFF. CDR3 in DNA: TGTGCCACCAGTGAAAGATTGACAGGGCCCGGGGAGCTGTTTTTT. V gene TRBV24-1 combines with J gene TRBJ2-2, with 7 nucleotides matching TRBD1. The CDR3 extends over 15 amino acids. The germline CDR1 and CDR2 sequences are KGHDR and SFDVKD. V shed 4 bases, J shed 6 bases, and the junction held 7 bases outside the gene matches.

The chain has TRBV18 and TRBJ1-1; D unresolved. The CDR3 extends over 15 amino acids. With 0 bases removed from V and 6 bases from J, the gap between germline ends came to 14 bases. Germline CDR1 KGHSH, CDR2 LQKENI. In nucleotides, the CDR3 is TGTGCCAGCTCACCACCGAATATGGGCCCGGCTGAAGCTTTCTTT. The encoded protein is CASSPPNMGPAEAFF.

This chain links TRBV19 with TRBJ2-7; TRBD1 aligns across 10 bases. J lost 3 bases, V lost 2 bases, and 4 bases had no gene match. Germline V gene lookup returns CDR1 LNHDA and CDR2 SQIVND (reference sequence). This CDR3 spans 15 amino acids. DNA of the CDR3: TGTGCCAGTAGTATACGACAGGGGGCCGTCTACGAGCAGTACTTC. This sequence encodes CASSIRQGAVYEQYF.